This TCR beta chain is drawn from a study of blood T cell repertoires in COVID-19. Study details: Whether acute or convalescent, the COVID-19 samples came from the United States, Italy and Spain.

Seattle researchers signed up patients amid active infection and tracked them longitudinally. The authors' processing: Reference gene primers were amplified, and this amplification served to estimate nucleated cell counts. The data were produced by immunoSEQ multiplex PCR, yet TCRdb's version contains in-frame clones alone and is incomplete. That table furnishes V, J and clone size, whereas the DNA furnished D and trimming. The data hold approximately 240,000 clones, with about 83% observed a single time. This clonotype was sampled from a woman under 40 with COVID-19, enrolled during active disease. The sequencing sample was made of peripheral blood.

For the CDR3, the DNA is TGTGCCAGCAGCCTCGCGACAGGGGGGGCGACTGAAGCTTTCTTT. Protein: CASSLATGGATEAFF. The rearrangement links TRBV4-2 to TRBJ1-1, with 9 bases lining up with TRBD1. Per germline, CDR1 LGHNA and CDR2 YNFKEQ. J was trimmed by 5 bases and V by 4 bases; bases with no gene match: 8. CDR3 length: 15 amino acids.